This T cell receptor beta chain was found in a study of HIV-infected patients and healthy controls (dated by TCRdb to the mid-2010s). Some background on the complete study: CD4 counts were modestly but significantly increased in most of the 16 patients after three months of therapy, but they remained below normal ranges. No consistent shift in CD8 counts was seen during early therapy, whereas a slight rise was seen in the CD4:CD8 ratio. An undetectable viral load was attained by 11 of 16 patients by the second bleed and by all patients after a further year of therapy. Overall T-cell lymphocytopenia was not observed in the patients, and no significant difference from controls was found in total CDR3 counts per chain. The question the study tested was whether immune perturbation and reconstitution could be captured by deep TCR repertoire sequencing of small blood samples from HIV patients.

Approximately 500 ng RNA was reverse transcribed with SuperScript III using primers against the alpha and beta constant regions. Separate libraries for the alpha and beta chains were generated through chain-specific third strand synthesis that incorporated multiplexing indices. The protocol used a single primer pair to amplify all rearrangements within a chain, which avoided primer bias, and attached molecular barcodes to each cDNA molecule. Purified cDNA was joined by T4 RNA Ligase 1 to a 5' RACE adapter carrying a random hexamer and the SP2 sequencing primer site. Second strand synthesis was primed from the SP2 site with Phusion polymerase, using slow temperature ramps to favor optimal annealing. Two random hexamer sequences, both added before amplification and joined together, made up the 12-nucleotide barcode of each molecule. A brief initial PCR introduced P5 and P7 adapter elements together with a second index, and a roughly 25-cycle amplification PCR using P5s and P7 primers was subsequently performed. The libraries went through approximately 27 PCR cycles in total, were quantified on a Qubit, were sized on a Bioanalyzer, and were diluted to roughly 4 nM. The normalized libraries were sequenced on an Illumina MiSeq using 2 x 250 paired-end kits. Reverse transcription reactions underwent purification over MinElute columns, with elution into 10 ul Tris-Cl. Adapter ligations were incubated for about 22 hours at 16 degrees C and subsequently purified with AMPure XP beads at a 1:1 ratio. As for how the authors treated the data: A modified Decombinator processed the demultiplexed FASTQ files and output V, J, insert and barcode information. Sequences that shared a barcode but differed from the dominant sequence were treated as errors and discarded, and barcodes were clustered at Levenshtein distance 3 and counted to estimate the original cDNA molecules. For downstream analyses, the R packages ineq, vegan, igraph and RCytoscape were used, along with IMGT nomenclature and CDR3 definitions. The authors computed V gene usage over distinct sequences and counted each TCR a single time to avoid skew from clonal expansion. Whenever two unique CDR3 amino acid sequences within a donor differed by a single Levenshtein edit, similarity networks linked them. The authors compiled published HIV-specific CDR3s (approximately 90 alpha, fewer than 800 beta) and CMV-specific CDR3s (around 13 alpha, fewer than 300 beta) and searched for them in the repertoires. Random subsampling to size-matched repertoires demonstrated that the decreased diversity in patients did not result from their lower sequence numbers. TCRdb handled the public reads itself, with Q25 trimming in fastp and clone calling in MiXCR, and kept productive beta chains. Each record represents a unique CDR3 protein, reported with the most common genes and DNA among its rows. Clone size and V and J calls follow TCRdb, not the original study. This sample comprises 18,000 or so distinct CDR3 sequences, 8.5% to 9% of them detected only once. The ten top clones hold around 21% of the sample.

Trimming takes 0 bases from V and 5 bases from J, and the germline ends sit 7 bases apart. Reading from cysteine to phenylalanine, the CDR3 counts 12 amino acids. Only CDR3 DNA is held: 36 bases, read in frame from base 1. CDR1 is given as SQVTM and CDR2 as ANQGSEA, both from the germline V gene. After antiretroviral therapy began, follow-up blood was collected from HIV-infected patients roughly three months, about 14 weeks, later. Whole blood was used without cell fractionation, so all unsorted peripheral T cells were reflected in the repertoire. A roughly 2.5 ml sample of peripheral blood was drawn into Tempus tubes for RNA extraction. Patients were deemed ineligible for enrollment if they had febrile or AIDS-related illness, tumors, hepatitis B or C coinfection, immunomodulatory therapy, recent vaccination or treatment interruptions. Residual genomic DNA was removed with the TURBO-DNase kit and globin mRNA was depleted with GLOBINclear.

This clonotype was found many times. The antigen this receptor binds is unknown. Within one base of it there is no much larger clone, and no base qualities were kept. What the research found in general, with its limitations: The therapy captured by the treated samples lasted only approximately 14 weeks, arguably too short a period to observe immune reconstitution given low adult thymic output. The use of whole blood limited sequencing depth and precluded separation of the dynamics of distinct T-cell subpopulations. Both the Jaccard index and the count of highly shared sequences showed that healthy controls shared more CDR3s between individuals than HIV+ patients did. HIV-infected repertoires showed significantly elevated mean Gini indices relative to controls, which possibly reflects oligoclonality. Most CMV-associated CDR3s became more frequent during therapy, although their change was not significant, whereas HIV-associated CDR3s showed a significant decrease in frequency. Slight age and sex profile differences between the study cohorts did not explain the observed diversity differences. In HIV-infected patients, the apparent post-therapy recovery of the Gini index was not replicated in size-matched repertoire data. In the samples, alpha-beta chain pairing was left undetermined. Only sixteen HIV-infected individuals were processed, which the authors considered a major limit on how widely the findings apply. Comparisons were complicated by unequal numbers of distinct sequences between patients and controls, and rare events from HIV-infected data were overweighted by size-matching. Alpha-chain CDR3s from MAIT cells appeared at high frequency in healthy controls but were severely depleted in HIV+ repertoires. Compared with controls, HIV-infected patients showed significantly different mean usage of eight alpha and eight beta V genes. The study did not determine donor HLA types. Healthy control repertoires showed roughly threefold more distinct CDR3s and higher Shannon diversity than untreated HIV+ repertoires.

The sequence was obtained from an adult with HIV infection. Sequencing was performed on blood, taken during antiretroviral therapy. The chain uses TRBV29-1 and TRBJ1-2; a confident D gene designation cannot be given. Here is the DNA: TGCAGCGTTGAAGACACTGGGTATGGCTACACCTTC. Its translation reads: CSVEDTGYGYTF.